One and the same sample provided the 3 T cell receptor beta chains below, sequenced in a study of blood T cell repertoires in COVID-19. Produced via immunoSEQ multiplex PCR; TCRdb's table is partial and in-frame only. The sample comprises about 400,000 clones, approximately 87% of which are singletons, and 0.95% to 1% rests with the top ten. Input material: PBMCs or T cells enriched from blood (not recorded which). These receptors all stem from a woman aged 30 to 39 with acute COVID-19.

About this clone: Other DNA sequences in this specimen translate into the identical CDR3. V gene TRBV30 combines with J gene TRBJ2-3, with TRBD2 matching 8 bases. Germline V gene data show CDR1 as GTSNPN and CDR2 as SVGIG (reference sequence). The length of the CDR3 is 14 residues. Unmatched junction bases numbered 0, after V lost 0 bases and J lost 1 base. CDR3 DNA: TGTGCCTGGAGTGTCGGGGGGGGCACAGATACGCAGTATTTT. Translating gives CAWSVGGGTDTQYF.

V is TRBV19 and J is TRBJ2-1; tentative D call: TRBD2 (6 bases). The CDR3 runs to 14 residues. Trimming took 4 bases from V and 7 from J, leaving 14 bases between them. Germline V gene lookup returns CDR1 LNHDA and CDR2 SQIVND (reference sequence). The CDR3 is CASSSRARGNEQFF. The CDR3 nucleotides are TGTGCCAGTAGTAGTAGGGCCCGGGGGAATGAGCAGTTCTTC.

This clone was observed a single time. The chain is built from TRBV5-1 and TRBJ1-2; no clear D. The V gene's germline CDR1 is SGHRS and CDR2 YFSETQ. V lost 6 bases and J lost 8, with 17 bases in between. The CDR3 covers 13 residues. The CDR3 sequence: CASTGSAREGYTF. For the CDR3, the DNA is TGCGCCAGCACGGGAAGCGCTAGAGAGGGCTACACCTTC.